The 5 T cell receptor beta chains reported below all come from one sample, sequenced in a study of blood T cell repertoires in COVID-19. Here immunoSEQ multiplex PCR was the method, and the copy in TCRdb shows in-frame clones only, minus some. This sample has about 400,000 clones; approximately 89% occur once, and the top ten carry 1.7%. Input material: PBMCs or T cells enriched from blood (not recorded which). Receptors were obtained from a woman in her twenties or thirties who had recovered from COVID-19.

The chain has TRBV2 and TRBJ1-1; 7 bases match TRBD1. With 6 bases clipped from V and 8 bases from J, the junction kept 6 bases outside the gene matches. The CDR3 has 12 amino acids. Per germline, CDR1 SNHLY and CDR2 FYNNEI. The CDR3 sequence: CASRRDSNEAFF. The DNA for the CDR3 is TGTGCCAGCAGAAGGGACAGCAACGAAGCTTTCTTT.

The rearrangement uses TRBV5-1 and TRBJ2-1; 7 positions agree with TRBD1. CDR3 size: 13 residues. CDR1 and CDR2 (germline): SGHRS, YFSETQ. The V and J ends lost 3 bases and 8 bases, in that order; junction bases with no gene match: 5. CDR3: CASSSQGWDEQFF. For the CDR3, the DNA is TGCGCCAGCAGCTCACAGGGGTGGGATGAGCAGTTCTTC.

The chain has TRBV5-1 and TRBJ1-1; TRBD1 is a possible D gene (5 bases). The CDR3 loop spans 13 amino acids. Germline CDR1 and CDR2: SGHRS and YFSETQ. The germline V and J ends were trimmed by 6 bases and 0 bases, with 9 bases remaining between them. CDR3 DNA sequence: TGCGCCAGCAAAAGACAGATGAACACTGAAGCTTTCTTT. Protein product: CASKRQMNTEAFF.

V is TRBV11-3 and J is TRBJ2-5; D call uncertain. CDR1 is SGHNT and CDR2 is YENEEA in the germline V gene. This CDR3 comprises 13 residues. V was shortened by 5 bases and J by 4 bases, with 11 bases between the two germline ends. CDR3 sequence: CASSLVVGETQYF. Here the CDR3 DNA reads TGTGCCAGCAGCCTCGTTGTCGGAGAGACCCAGTACTTC.

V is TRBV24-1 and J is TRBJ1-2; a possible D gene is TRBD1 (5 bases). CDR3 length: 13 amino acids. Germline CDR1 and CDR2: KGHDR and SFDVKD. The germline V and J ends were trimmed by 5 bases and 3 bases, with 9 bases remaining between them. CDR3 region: CATSAGLHYGYTF. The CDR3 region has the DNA TGTGCCACCAGTGCGGGACTACACTATGGCTACACCTTC.